This TCR beta chain was captured in a study of blood T cells in healthy people across ages. The overall study: When template switching was applied, about one barcoded beta molecule was captured per two T cells.

V trimming: 3 bases; J trimming: 3 bases; junction bases outside the gene matches: 10. CDR3 length: 18 residues. Germline CDR1 reads MGHDK; CDR2 reads SYGVNS. It was with a sample-barcoded 5' primer and a J-beta primer mix that a second PCR of roughly 7 to 12 cycles was run. TCRdb processed the 5' RACE reads anew with MiXCR; each CDR3 protein has one entry. The sample shows about 620,000 distinct CDR3 sequences, approximately 52% of them seen only once. Overall study findings and caveats: With age, beta diversity per million T cells declined roughly linearly, significantly by approximately 40.

With regard to this clonotype: Its specificity is not known.

J is TRBJ2-1 and V is TRBV25-1, with 11 positions matching TRBD1. The sequencing sample was made of blood. The TCR comes from a woman of 80 years or more in good health. The CDR3 DNA is TGTGCCAGCAGTGACCTAACCTACGGGACAGGGGGCTACAATGAGCAGTTCTTC. Translating gives CASSDLTYGTGGYNEQFF.